This is a list of T cell receptor beta chains from one sample in a study of blood T cell repertoires in COVID-19. The table came from immunoSEQ multiplex PCR; TCRdb's copy has only in-frame clones and leaves some out. Among over 65,000 clones listed, about three quarters were seen once. Sequencing was performed on peripheral blood. These receptors all come from a human donor in a cohort sampled during active COVID-19. Each CDR3 is given with its conserved first and last residue. The order of the fields is V gene, CDR3 length, clone size, J gene, CDR3 protein. The size entry is marked missing in some rows and otherwise reads once, few, many or a size class.

TRBV2	13	.	TRBJ1-5	CASRGGSGQPQHF
TRBV5-4	14	.	TRBJ2-3	CAAGTGLHTDTQYF
TRBV19	14	.	TRBJ1-5	CASKSFYSNQPQHF
TRBV19	14	.	TRBJ2-7	CASSWGTSKDEQYF
TRBV5-1	14	.	TRBJ2-2	CASSLVQLTGELFF
TRBV7-2	15	.	TRBJ2-3	CASSSSAGPTDTQYF
TRBV6-2/TRBV6-3	13	few	TRBJ1-5	CASSYQGHQPQHF
TRBV18	17	.	TRBJ2-1	CASSPRPGTSGNNEQFF
TRBV27	16	.	TRBJ2-1	CASSSRLAAGANEQFF
TRBV30	15	.	TRBJ2-7	CLGGGTSGIGSEQYF
TRBV5-6	15	.	TRBJ1-1	CASSLLGGALAEAFF
TRBV9	17	.	TRBJ2-1	CASSTKDLAPSYNEQFF
TRBV28	12	.	TRBJ1-3	CASGLSGNTIYF
TRBV27	18	.	TRBJ2-1	CASREQGTGLAMYNEQFF
TRBV28	13	.	TRBJ2-3	CASSSTGSDTQYF
TRBV15	16	.	TRBJ2-1	CATSRARQGEWDEQFF
TRBV19	14	many	TRBJ1-5	CASSIRAGNQPQHF
TRBV24-1	17	.	TRBJ2-6	CATSEGQGTPGANVLTF
TRBV30	15	few	TRBJ2-1	CAWMRDSGSSNEQFF
TRBV7-2	14	.	TRBJ2-7	CASSLSREQGEQYF
TRBV11-2	16	.	TRBJ2-7	CASSPRWGDSSYEQYF
TRBV6-5	15	few	TRBJ1-2	CASSYSGTGGYGYTF
TRBV11-2	13	.	TRBJ2-1	CASRTSRYNEQFF
TRBV7-2	16	few	TRBJ2-4	CASSLTSGSSENIQYF
TRBV3-1/TRBV3-2	13	.	TRBJ2-7	CASSRPGGGEQYF
TRBV6-5	15	.	TRBJ1-1	CASRQHSGGSTEAFF
TRBV7-4	15	.	TRBJ2-7	CASSLGTGEHNEQYF
TRBV6-9	16	.	TRBJ2-7	CASSTNIDPARGLRYF
TRBV12-3/TRBV12-4	13	.	TRBJ1-6	CASSFRDNSPLHF